The 23 T cell receptor beta chains given below trace back to one sample, sequenced in a study of shared clonotypes between healthy human individuals. TCRdb keeps only in-frame clones here, not all; method: immunoSEQ multiplex PCR. This repertoire shows roughly 2,000,000 clones, over 85% found once; its top ten account for around 1.7%. Positive CCR7 selection of CD45RO-negative cells yielded the naive CD8 cells, and terminally differentiated effector memory CD45RA+ cells were excluded. The sequenced material came from naive CD8+ T cells from PBMCs. These receptors were obtained from a man younger than 35 in good health. Some clones in this sample may be carry-over from other donors' samples.

The rearrangement uses TRBV7-2 and TRBJ2-5; 8 nucleotides agree with TRBD2. The germline V gene has CDR1 SGHTA and CDR2 FQGNSA. J was trimmed by 1 base and V by 5 bases; bases with no gene match: 12. This CDR3 is 17 amino acids long. The CDR3 nucleotides read TGTGCCAGCAGCCCTCCCTCTAGCGGGTGGGTCCAAGAGACCCAGTACTTC. It yields the protein CASSPPSSGWVQETQYF.

The chain is built from TRBV10-2 and TRBJ2-7; no definite D call. CDR1 and CDR2 from the germline V gene are WSHSY and SAAADI. CDR3 length equals 15 residues. Trimming stripped 0 bases from V and 3 bases from J, with 12 bases between. CDR3: CASSESLITYYEQYF. DNA of the CDR3: TGCGCCAGCAGTGAGTCGCTGATAACCTACTACGAGCAGTACTTC.

This sequence joins TRBV27 and TRBJ1-1; 8 nucleotides align to TRBD1. J was trimmed by 2 bases and V by 0 bases; bases with no gene match: 5. The CDR3 is 16 amino acids. The V gene's germline CDR1 is MNHEY and CDR2 SMNVEV (reference sequence). The CDR3 DNA reads TGTGCCAGCAGTTTATCCCAGGGGGCGGGTAACACTGAAGCTTTCTTT. Translating gives CASSLSQGAGNTEAFF.

Regarding this clone: Other DNA sequences from this sample encode an identical CDR3 as well. The chain joins TRBV9 to TRBJ1-4; a weak D match, TRBD1 (6 bases). V gave up 0 bases and J gave up 3 bases, with 9 bases separating them. This CDR3 contains 15 residues. Germline V gives CDR1 SGDLS, CDR2 YYNGEE. In nucleotides, the CDR3 is TGTGCCAGCAGCGTAGGGGGACAACCTAATGAAAAACTGTTTTTT. It encodes CASSVGGQPNEKLFF. Full variable domain (remainder filled in from reference TRBV9 and TRBJ1-4): DSGVTQTPKHLITATGQRVTLRCSPRSGDLSVYWYQQSLDQGLQFLIQYYNGEERAKGNILERFSAQQFPDLHSELNLSSLELGDSALYFCASSVGGQPNEKLFFGSGTQLSVL.

The chain links TRBV9 to TRBJ2-1, with D possibly being TRBD2 (6 bases). CDR3 size: 16 residues. CDR1 and CDR2 from the germline V gene are SGDLS and YYNGEE. Trimming took off 4 bases at V and 0 bases at J, with 14 bases between the two ends. CDR3 region: CASSPWRGSSYNEQFF. CDR3 nucleotide sequence: TGTGCCAGCAGCCCGTGGCGGGGAAGCTCCTACAATGAGCAGTTCTTC.

The genes are TRBV14 and TRBJ2-6, with a possible D match to TRBD2 (5 bases). There are 18 residues in the CDR3. Germline-derived CDR1 and CDR2 are SGHDN and FVKESK. V was trimmed by 3 bases and J by 5 bases, leaving 20 bases between them. The CDR3 sequence: CASSQGVAVTLRANVLTF. In DNA form, the CDR3 reads TGTGCCAGCAGCCAGGGAGTGGCGGTTACTCTACGGGCCAACGTCCTGACTTTC.

J is TRBJ2-1 and V is TRBV18; TRBD1 is a possible D gene (6 bases). This CDR3 has 15 amino acids. Per the germline V gene, CDR1 is KGHSH and CDR2 is LQKENI. V lost 0 bases and J lost 2, with 8 bases in between. The CDR3 DNA reads as TGTGCCAGCTCACCACCGGGACAACCCTACAATGAGCAGTTCTTC. This codes for CASSPPGQPYNEQFF.

About this clone itself: Other nucleotide sequences from this sample produce the same CDR3. This sequence joins TRBV29-1 and TRBJ1-2; the D is unclear. The CDR3 totals 13 residues. Between the trimmed V and J ends, which lost 3 bases and 3 bases, there was a span of 11 bases. The germline V gene has CDR1 SQVTM and CDR2 ANQGSEA. DNA of the CDR3: TGCAGCGTTGATCCCCGAACGGACTATGGCTACACCTTC. Residues: CSVDPRTDYGYTF.

This rearrangement joins TRBV28 to TRBJ2-7; D gene ambiguous. This CDR3 is built from 15 residues. Germline V gene sequence: CDR1 MDHEN, CDR2 SYDVKM. V was cut by 2 bases and J by 0 bases, with 11 bases left in between. The CDR3 sequence is CASSLGTLNSYEQYF. CDR3 DNA: TGTGCCAGCAGTTTAGGTACCTTAAACTCCTACGAGCAGTACTTC.

The J gene is TRBJ1-1, the V gene TRBV5-1; D is uncertain. Trimming stripped 1 base from V and 7 bases from J, with 14 bases between. The CDR3 consists of 14 residues. The germline V gene encodes CDR1 SGHRS and CDR2 YFSETQ. This CDR3 reads CASSLLDWRVEAFF. In nucleotides, the CDR3 is TGCGCCAGCAGCTTGTTAGACTGGCGGGTTGAAGCTTTCTTT.

This chain links TRBV19 with TRBJ1-3; 7 nucleotides agree with TRBD1. The CDR3 consists of 14 residues. Germline CDR1 reads LNHDA; CDR2 reads SQIVND (reference sequence). Trimming at V came to 7 bases and at J to 2 bases, leaving 5 bases not matched to a gene. In nucleotides, the CDR3 is TGTGCCAGTACCCGGACAGGCGCTGGAAACACCATATATTTT. This gives the protein CASTRTGAGNTIYF.

The chain uses TRBV5-1 and TRBJ1-1; TRBD1 agrees at 8 bases. In germline, CDR1 is SGHRS, CDR2 YFSETQ. J gave up 5 bases and V 0 bases, and 15 bases lay outside the gene matches. This CDR3 comprises 18 residues. DNA for the CDR3: TGCGCCAGCAGCTTGGAGGGCAGGGGGCAGGGATACTTTACTGAAGCTTTCTTT. Translation: CASSLEGRGQGYFTEAFF.

The chain joins TRBV28 to TRBJ2-3; possibly TRBD1 for D (6 bases). Germline lookup yields CDR1 MDHEN and CDR2 SYDVKM. The CDR3 sequence is 14 residues long. V dropped 5 bases and J dropped 0 bases, with 9 bases sitting between them. CDR3 sequence reads: CASSRTASTDTQYF. In nucleotides, the CDR3 is TGTGCCAGCAGTCGGACAGCCAGCACAGATACGCAGTATTTT.

The chain uses TRBV6-5 and TRBJ2-3; a possible D gene is TRBD2 (6 bases). Germline CDR1 MNHEY, CDR2 SVGAGI. The length of the CDR3 is 16 residues. V was trimmed by 0 bases and J by 0 bases, leaving 10 bases between them. CDR3 in amino acids: CASSYSRGSSTDTQYF. The DNA of the CDR3 is TGTGCCAGCAGTTACTCGCGGGGCTCTAGCACAGATACGCAGTATTTT.

The rearrangement links TRBV6-4 to TRBJ1-5; a possible D gene is TRBD1 (5 bases). The CDR3 runs 18 residues. The germline CDR1 and CDR2 sequences are MRHNA and SNTAGT. The V end lost 8 bases, the J end lost 2 bases, and 25 bases lay between the germline ends. The CDR3 loop reads CASFVDSERTYCNQPQHF. For the CDR3, the DNA is TGTGCCAGCTTTGTCGACTCGGAAAGGACATACTGCAATCAGCCCCAGCATTTT.

The CDR3 nucleotides read TGTGCCAGCAGCGAAATGGTAGCGGTCTCCTACGAGCAGTACTTC. Residues: CASSEMVAVSYEQYF. J is TRBJ2-7 and V is TRBV6-1; possible D gene TRBD2, 6 bases. Trimming left V 6 bases short and J 0 bases short, with 15 bases between. The germline gives CDR1 MNHNS, CDR2 SASEGT. The CDR3 consists of 15 residues.

The chain uses TRBV28 and TRBJ1-1; D call uncertain. This CDR3 region has 16 residues. With 5 bases removed from V and 0 bases from J, the gap between germline ends came to 16 bases. Germline V CDR1 and CDR2: MDHEN, SYDVKM. CDR3 nucleotide sequence: TGTGCCAGCAGTCCCCCCATTGGAGGCCTGAACACTGAAGCTTTCTTT. Translation: CASSPPIGGLNTEAFF. Supplemented by reference TRBV28 and TRBJ1-1, the full variable domain reads DVKVTQSSRYLVKRTGEKVFLECVQDMDHENMFWYRQDPGLGLRLIYFSYDVKMKEKGDIPEGYSVSREKKERFSLILESASTNQTSMYLCASSPPIGGLNTEAFFGQGTRLTVV.

This clone was observed a few times. The genes are TRBV28 and TRBJ2-7, with 11 bases identical to TRBD2. From germline, CDR1 is MDHEN and CDR2 SYDVKM. Trimming cost V 5 bases and J 0 bases; bases outside gene matches: 3. The CDR3 length is 15 residues. DNA of the CDR3: TGTGCCAGCAGTGGGACTAGCGGACTCTCCTACGAGCAGTACTTC. It translates to CASSGTSGLSYEQYF.

V gene TRBV7-9 combines with J gene TRBJ2-7; 8 bases fit TRBD1. The germline gives CDR1 SEHNR, CDR2 FQNEAQ (reference sequence). With 5 bases clipped from V and 5 bases from J, the junction kept 11 bases outside the gene matches. The CDR3 has 15 residues. The chain's CDR3 is CASSVSGGDSHEQYF. CDR3 in DNA: TGTGCCAGCAGCGTCTCAGGGGGCGACTCACACGAGCAGTACTTC.

This chain connects TRBV15 to TRBJ1-4; D not resolved. CDR1 and CDR2 from the germline V gene are LNHNV and YYDKDF (reference sequence). V was trimmed by 4 bases and J by 7 bases, leaving 10 bases between them. The CDR3 has 13 residues. The CDR3 coding sequence is TGTGCCACCAGCATCGTAGGCGGTGAAAAACTGTTTTTT. Its protein product is CATSIVGGEKLFF.

Concerning this clone: This sample also contains other DNA sequences that code for the same CDR3. V and J are TRBV5-1 and TRBJ2-1; D is ambiguous. V was pared by 5 bases and J by 6 bases, with 6 bases between. CDR3 length equals 11 residues. From germline, CDR1 is SGHRS and CDR2 YFSETQ. The DNA for the CDR3 is TGCGCCAGCAGTCTGGGCAATGAGCAGTTCTTC. Its protein product is CASSLGNEQFF. The full variable domain, in which reference TRBV5-1 and TRBJ2-1 provide the parts outside the CDR3, is KAGVTQTPRYLIKTRGQQVTLSCSPISGHRSVSWYQQTPGQGLQFLFEYFSETQRNKGNFPGRFSGRQFSNSRSEMNVSTLELGDSALYLCASSLGNEQFFGPGTRLTVL.

The CDR3 DNA reads TGTGCCAGCACCCCGCGGAGACTAGCGGGAGTCACAGATACGCAGTATTTT. Its protein is CASTPRRLAGVTDTQYF. The chain recombines TRBV27 with TRBJ2-3; 12 bases match TRBD2. This CDR3 spans 17 amino acids. The J segment lost 2 bases and the V segment lost 7 bases, leaving 10 bases of the junction unmatched. Germline CDR1 MNHEY, CDR2 SMNVEV (reference sequence).

The chain combines TRBV7-9 with TRBJ2-1; the D gene could be TRBD1 or TRBD2 (7 bases each). This CDR3 spans 15 amino acids. The V end was cut by 5 bases, the J end by 8 bases, with 19 bases between. Germline lookup yields CDR1 SEHNR and CDR2 FQNEAQ (reference sequence). CDR3 sequence reads: CASSQAGQFIDEQFF. CDR3 sequence (DNA): TGTGCCAGCAGCCAAGCGGGACAGTTCATCGATGAGCAGTTCTTC.